A selection of T cell receptor beta chains follows, all from one sample in a study of blood T cell repertoires in COVID-19. Assay: immunoSEQ multiplex PCR; the TCRdb copy retains only in-frame clones and omits some. The sample has roughly 110,000 clones; 82% are singletons. Input material: peripheral blood. These receptors originate from a man between 65 and 85 years old with acute or convalescent COVID-19. The CDR3 runs from the conserved cysteine through the conserved F or W. A D gene is named only where the DNA matches it firmly. Clone size appears in some rows only: once, few, many, or a class for an expanded clone.

d_call: NA
v_call: TRBV9
j_call: TRBJ2-1
clone_size: NA
cdr3_length: 15
cdr3_aa: CASSVEASSYNEQFF
cdr3_nt: TGTGCCAGCAGCGTAGAGGCTAGCTCCTACAATGAGCAGTTCTTC

d_call: NA
v_call: TRBV5-4
j_call: TRBJ2-7
clone_size: NA
cdr3_length: 14
cdr3_aa: CASRADLGTPEQYF
cdr3_nt: TGTGCCAGCAGGGCGGACTTAGGGACACCGGAGCAGTACTTC

d_call: NA
v_call: TRBV6-6
j_call: TRBJ1-5
clone_size: NA
cdr3_length: 16
cdr3_aa: CASSYSFGGANQPQHF
cdr3_nt: TGTGCCAGCAGTTACTCCTTCGGGGGGGCCAATCAGCCCCAGCATTTT

d_call: TRBD1
v_call: TRBV7-9
j_call: TRBJ2-3
clone_size: NA
cdr3_length: 15
cdr3_aa: CASSGGQGGTDTQYF
cdr3_nt: TGTGCCAGCAGCGGGGGACAGGGGGGCACAGATACGCAGTATTTT

d_call: NA
v_call: TRBV6-6
j_call: TRBJ2-7
clone_size: NA
cdr3_length: 13
cdr3_aa: CASRTAGTYEQYF
cdr3_nt: TGTGCCAGCAGAACGGCAGGCACCTACGAGCAGTACTTC

d_call: NA
v_call: TRBV28
j_call: TRBJ1-5
clone_size: few
cdr3_length: 16
cdr3_aa: CASSLRVLASNQPQHF
cdr3_nt: TGTGCCAGCAGCCTTCGGGTCCTGGCGAGCAATCAGCCCCAGCATTTT

d_call: TRBD1
v_call: TRBV4-2
j_call: TRBJ2-2
clone_size: NA
cdr3_length: 18
cdr3_aa: CASSPRPGTGLDTGELFF
cdr3_nt: TGTGCCAGCAGCCCCCGTCCCGGGACAGGGTTGGACACCGGGGAGCTGTTTTTT

d_call: NA
v_call: TRBV5-4
j_call: TRBJ1-2
clone_size: NA
cdr3_length: 13
cdr3_aa: CASGTDPSSGYTF
cdr3_nt: TGTGCCAGCGGTACAGACCCCTCTAGCGGCTACACCTTC

d_call: TRBD1
v_call: TRBV20-1
j_call: TRBJ1-2
clone_size: NA
cdr3_length: 14
cdr3_aa: CSASGGRGQGGYTF
cdr3_nt: TGCAGTGCTAGTGGCGGCAGGGGGCAAGGTGGCTACACCTTC

d_call: TRBD1
v_call: TRBV19
j_call: TRBJ1-1
clone_size: NA
cdr3_length: 16
cdr3_aa: CASSPLQGAGNTEAFF
cdr3_nt: TGTGCCAGTAGCCCCCTACAGGGGGCTGGGAACACTGAAGCTTTCTTT

d_call: TRBD1
v_call: TRBV15
j_call: TRBJ2-5
clone_size: once
cdr3_length: 14
cdr3_aa: CATSQRTGGETQYF
cdr3_nt: TGTGCCACCAGCCAGCGGACAGGCGGCGAGACCCAGTACTTC

d_call: TRBD2
v_call: TRBV19
j_call: TRBJ2-1
clone_size: NA
cdr3_length: 16
cdr3_aa: CASTSGLADPYNEQFF
cdr3_nt: TGTGCCAGCACCAGCGGGCTAGCGGACCCATACAATGAGCAGTTCTTC

d_call: NA
v_call: TRBV21-1
j_call: TRBJ2-2
clone_size: NA
cdr3_length: 14
cdr3_aa: CASSVQGAHGELFF
cdr3_nt: TGTGCCAGCAGCGTACAGGGGGCGCACGGGGAGCTGTTTTTT

d_call: TRBD2
v_call: TRBV19
j_call: TRBJ2-5
clone_size: NA
cdr3_length: 13
cdr3_aa: CASSTSGWETQYF
cdr3_nt: TGTGCCAGTAGTACTAGCGGGTGGGAGACCCAGTACTTC

d_call: TRBD1
v_call: TRBV7-2
j_call: TRBJ1-4
clone_size: NA
cdr3_length: 15
cdr3_aa: CASSPRTGLGEKLFF
cdr3_nt: TGTGCCAGCAGCCCCCGGACAGGGTTAGGGGAAAAACTGTTTTTT

d_call: TRBD1
v_call: TRBV5-8
j_call: TRBJ1-1
clone_size: NA
cdr3_length: 14
cdr3_aa: CASSPGTGSSEAFF
cdr3_nt: TGTGCCAGCAGCCCCGGGACAGGGTCTTCTGAAGCTTTCTTT

d_call: NA
v_call: TRBV5-5
j_call: TRBJ1-1
clone_size: once
cdr3_length: 13
cdr3_aa: CASSLDRRTEAFF
cdr3_nt: TGTGCCAGCAGCTTGGACAGAAGGACTGAAGCTTTCTTT

d_call: NA
v_call: TRBV5-1
j_call: TRBJ2-1
clone_size: NA
cdr3_length: 14
cdr3_aa: CASSYPGNYNEQFF
cdr3_nt: TGCGCCAGCAGCTACCCCGGGAACTACAATGAGCAGTTCTTC

d_call: NA
v_call: TRBV20-1
j_call: TRBJ2-7
clone_size: NA
cdr3_length: 11
cdr3_aa: CSAPTAYEQYF
cdr3_nt: TGCAGTGCACCGACAGCCTACGAGCAGTACTTC

d_call: NA
v_call: TRBV21-1
j_call: TRBJ2-2
clone_size: NA
cdr3_length: 19
cdr3_aa: CASSKDLTLRRAHTGELFF
cdr3_nt: TGTGCCAGCAGCAAAGATCTCACCTTGAGGCGGGCCCACACCGGGGAGCTGTTTTTT

d_call: TRBD1
v_call: TRBV28
j_call: TRBJ2-2
clone_size: few
cdr3_length: 16
cdr3_aa: CASSPIDRGRTGELFF
cdr3_nt: TGTGCCAGCAGTCCGATAGACAGGGGGCGAACCGGGGAGCTGTTTTTT

d_call: TRBD1
v_call: TRBV5-6
j_call: TRBJ1-1
clone_size: NA
cdr3_length: 16
cdr3_aa: CASSLTGGRMNTEAFF
cdr3_nt: TGTGCCAGCAGCCTGACAGGGGGCAGAATGAACACTGAAGCTTTCTTT

d_call: NA
v_call: TRBV5-5
j_call: TRBJ1-5
clone_size: NA
cdr3_length: 16
cdr3_aa: CASTLPGVGNNQPQHF
cdr3_nt: TGTGCCAGCACCTTGCCGGGGGTAGGGAACAATCAGCCCCAGCATTTT

d_call: TRBD1
v_call: TRBV28
j_call: TRBJ1-2
clone_size: NA
cdr3_length: 14
cdr3_aa: CASSSGTGGYGYTF
cdr3_nt: TGTGCCAGCAGTTCAGGGACAGGGGGGTACGGCTACACCTTC

d_call: NA
v_call: TRBV30
j_call: TRBJ1-1
clone_size: few
cdr3_length: 11
cdr3_aa: CAWTIDTEAFF
cdr3_nt: TGTGCCTGGACCATAGATACTGAAGCTTTCTTT

d_call: NA
v_call: TRBV7-3
j_call: TRBJ1-2
clone_size: NA
cdr3_length: 13
cdr3_aa: CASSLEGRGGYTF
cdr3_nt: TGTGCCAGCAGCTTAGAGGGTCGCGGCGGCTACACCTTC